Presented here are 22 T cell receptor beta chains from one specimen sequenced in a study of regulatory T cells in long-lasting Graves disease. Researchers made TCR beta libraries by using iRepertoire HTBI primers and running Arm-PCR on CDR3 regions. Each CDR3 protein is one row after TCRdb ran MiXCR on the multiplex PCR reads. Of 360,000 or so distinct CDR3 sequences in the sample, about 17% were seen once. Time point given: newly diagnosed GD, antithyroid drugs for less than 3 months. The TCR library was made from RNA extracted from PBMCs. This sample was shared with a second study, whose subject was T cells in Graves' hyperthyroidism and ophthalmopathy.

The specimen was peripheral blood mononuclear cells (PBMCs), collected at new diagnosis, from a patient treated with antithyroid drugs. These receptors all stem from a woman younger than 35 with Graves disease.

The chain recombines TRBV9 with TRBJ2-2, with 8 bases matching TRBD2. V dropped 0 bases and J dropped 3; count of bases not matched to a gene: 4. The length of the CDR3 is 16 residues. Germline lookup yields CDR1 SGDLS and CDR2 YYNGEE. CDR3 loop: CASSVDPGGDTGELFF. The DNA of the CDR3 is TGTGCCAGCAGCGTAGATCCCGGGGGGGACACCGGGGAGCTGTTTTTT.

V gene TRBV28 combines with J gene TRBJ1-4; no clear D. Germline V gives CDR1 MDHEN, CDR2 SYDVKM. CDR3 length: 15 amino acids. V was shortened by 2 bases and J by 3 bases, with 10 bases between the two germline ends. CDR3 sequence: CASSLDLGANEKLFF. The CDR3 DNA follows: TGTGCCAGCAGTTTAGACCTAGGTGCTAATGAAAAACTGTTTTTT.

This clonotype came up many times. The chain is built from TRBV24-1 and TRBJ2-1; 7 bases map to TRBD2. The ends lost 0 bases at V and 5 bases at J; junction bases unmatched: 6. Germline V gene lookup returns CDR1 KGHDR and CDR2 SFDVKD. The CDR3 length is 16 residues. The CDR3 protein is CATSDLKTSVHNEQFF. The CDR3 DNA is TGTGCCACCAGTGATTTGAAAACTAGCGTCCACAATGAGCAGTTCTTC.

The V and J genes are TRBV20-1 and TRBJ2-5, with D perhaps TRBD2 (7 bases). The germline V gene encodes CDR1 DFQATT and CDR2 SNEGSKA (reference sequence). The V end was cut by 0 bases, the J end by 4 bases, with 15 bases between. The CDR3 spans 15 residues. The CDR3 DNA is TGCAGTGCTAGAGATGGGGGCGGGGGAGGAGAGACCCAGTACTTC. It specifies CSARDGGGGGETQYF.

This clonotype was observed many times. This rearrangement joins TRBV7-8 to TRBJ1-5; weak D call: TRBD1 (5 bases). Trimming left V 5 bases short and J 7 bases short, with 12 bases between. The CDR3 sequence is 13 residues long. Germline lookup yields CDR1 SGHVS and CDR2 FQNEAQ. The CDR3 loop is CASSPQRDQPQHF. In DNA, the CDR3 is TGTGCCAGCAGCCCGCAGAGGGACCAGCCCCAGCATTTT.

The count of this clonotype is one. A much larger clone differs by one base, so this may be a read error. J is TRBJ2-4 and V is TRBV20-1; 7 bases are shared with TRBD1. The germline V gene has CDR1 DFQATT and CDR2 SNEGSKA (reference sequence). The CDR3 has 14 residues. In DNA, the CDR3 is TGCAGTGCTAAGCGACAGGGTAAAGAAAACATGCAGTACTTC. Translation gives CSAKRQGKENMQYF.

The V gene is TRBV18, the J gene TRBJ2-6; 7 positions agree with TRBD1. This CDR3 spans 16 amino acids. Germline CDR1 and CDR2: KGHSH and LQKENI. The V segment lost 4 bases and the J segment 0 bases; nucleotides outside the gene matches: 3. CDR3 protein: CASSRGQVSGANVLTF. CDR3 in DNA: TGTGCCAGCTCACGAGGACAGGTCTCTGGGGCCAACGTCCTGACTTTC.

With respect to this clonotype: A much larger clone sits a single nucleotide away, making a read error possible. The chain links TRBV18 to TRBJ2-1; 8 bases align to TRBD1. The J call is uncertain, as TRBJ2-5 better fits the DNA end. Looked up from germline, CDR1 is KGHSH and CDR2 is LQKENI. CDR3 length: 15 amino acids. CDR3 in amino acids: CASSLGRGPSYGQYF. The CDR3 DNA reads as TGTGCCAGCTCACTGGGCAGGGGGCCTTCTTACGGCCAGTACTTC.

CDR3 amino acids: CASSQIMNTEAFF. In DNA form, the CDR3 reads TGTGCCAGCTCACAGATTATGAACACTGAAGCTTTCTTT. J is TRBJ1-1 and V is TRBV6-1; unclear D gene. The CDR3 extends over 13 amino acids. Trimming shortened V by 8 bases and J by 0 bases, and 10 bases separated the two germline ends. CDR1 and CDR2 (germline): MNHNS, SASEGT.

This clonotype occurred many times. The J gene is TRBJ2-6, the V gene TRBV7-9; D remains unclear. The CDR3 consists of 15 residues. Germline CDR1 reads SEHNR; CDR2 reads FQNEAQ (reference sequence). Trimming pared 5 bases from V and 0 bases from J, leaving 8 bases between. The CDR3 here is CASSVRNSGANVLTF. The CDR3 nucleotides read TGTGCCAGCAGCGTCCGAAACTCTGGGGCCAACGTCCTGACTTTC. The full variable domain, completed using reference TRBV7-9 and TRBJ2-6, is DTGVSQNPRHKITKRGQNVTFRCDPISEHNRLYWYRQTLGQGPEFLTYFQNEAQLEKSRLLSDRFSAERPKGSFSTLEIQRTEQGDSAMYLCASSVRNSGANVLTFGAGSRLTVL.

At least ten counts were recorded for this clonotype. J is TRBJ2-2 and V is TRBV2; no reliable D call. The ends were cut back, 3 bases at V and 4 bases at J, with 12 bases in the middle. Germline lookup yields CDR1 SNHLY and CDR2 FYNNEI. The CDR3 is 15 amino acids. The CDR3 nucleotides read TGTGCCAGCAGTGATGAGCTCTCCCCCACCGGGGAGCTGTTTTTT. Amino acid sequence: CASSDELSPTGELFF.

As DNA, the CDR3 is TGCGCCAGCAGCCAAGAACGACAGAGCAATCAGCCCCAGCATTTT. This codes for CASSQERQSNQPQHF. The chain employs TRBV4-1 and TRBJ1-5; a possible D gene is TRBD1 (5 bases). The CDR3 length is 15 residues. Germline CDR1 MGHRA, CDR2 YSYEKL. Trimming shortened V by 0 bases and J by 1 base, and 7 bases separated the two germline ends.

This clonotype has ten or more counts. The J gene is TRBJ1-2, the V gene TRBV5-1, with unresolved D. CDR3 size: 15 residues. Germline V gives CDR1 SGHRS, CDR2 YFSETQ. V was shortened by 0 bases and J by 1 base, with 10 bases between the two germline ends. In DNA, the CDR3 is TGCGCCAGCAGCTTGGTGGGTGCGGATAACTATGGCTACACCTTC. Protein sequence: CASSLVGADNYGYTF.

In its sample, this clonotype was seen many times. The chain couples TRBV5-1 to TRBJ2-3; D possibly corresponds to TRBD2 (5 bases). V dropped 0 bases and J dropped 0 bases, with 8 bases sitting between them. In germline, CDR1 is SGHRS, CDR2 YFSETQ. This CDR3 has 15 residues. The CDR3 coding sequence is TGCGCCAGCAGCTTGGAGGACTCTAGCACAGATACGCAGTATTTT. It is translated as CASSLEDSSTDTQYF. The entire variable domain, with the rest obtained from reference TRBV5-1 and TRBJ2-3, is as follows: KAGVTQTPRYLIKTRGQQVTLSCSPISGHRSVSWYQQTPGQGLQFLFEYFSETQRNKGNFPGRFSGRQFSNSRSEMNVSTLELGDSALYLCASSLEDSSTDTQYFGPGTRLTVL.

Comments on this clonotype: A much larger clone lies one base from this, so it may be a read error. The V gene is TRBV20-1, the J gene TRBJ2-1, with TRBD2 matching 9 bases. CDR1 is DFQATT, CDR2 SNEGSKA, per germline (reference sequence). The CDR3 extends over 15 amino acids. V was clipped by 6 bases and J by 10 bases; unmatched bases: 16. This chain's CDR3 is CSANRASGKYYEQFF. The CDR3 DNA sequence: TGCAGTGCCAACCGGGCTAGCGGGAAATACTACGAGCAGTTCTTC.

V and J are TRBV5-1 and TRBJ1-1; D remains ambiguous. The germline V and J ends were trimmed by 4 bases and 1 base, with 11 bases remaining between them. The CDR3 totals 14 residues. Germline CDR1 reads SGHRS; CDR2 reads YFSETQ. For the CDR3, the DNA is TGCGCCAGCAGCCCCCGTTTACAGAACACTGAAGCTTTCTTT. Translating gives CASSPRLQNTEAFF.

This clonotype occurred a few times. This sequence joins TRBV18 and TRBJ1-6; TRBD1 might be the D (5 bases). The CDR3 has 15 amino acids. With 6 bases removed from V and 9 bases from J, the gap between germline ends came to 18 bases. Germline CDR1 reads KGHSH; CDR2 reads LQKENI. CDR3 nucleotides: TGTGCCAGCTCCCCCGGGACGCACGGCGGTTCACCCCTCCACTTT. Residues: CASSPGTHGGSPLHF.

This clonotype was counted at least ten times. The rearrangement joins TRBV12-3 or TRBV12-4 to TRBJ2-1, with 10 bases that match TRBD2. The CDR3 contains 18 residues. Losses at the gene ends were 7 bases for V and 1 base for J; bases not matched to a gene: 13. The CDR3 bases are TGTGCCAGCATCATGGGGCTAGCGGGAGCTTTGTCCTACAATGAGCAGTTCTTC. Translation gives CASIMGLAGALSYNEQFF.

At least ten counts were recorded for this clonotype. This chain connects TRBV27 to TRBJ1-2; 7 nucleotides line up with TRBD1. Germline assignment: CDR1 MNHEY and CDR2 SMNVEV (reference sequence). The CDR3 length is 15 residues. Unmatched junction bases numbered 9, after V lost 2 bases and J lost 6 bases. The CDR3 is CASSLNPGGADGYTF. CDR3 DNA sequence: TGTGCCAGCAGTTTAAATCCAGGGGGAGCTGATGGCTACACCTTC.

J is TRBJ1-2 and V is TRBV25-1, with a weak D call TRBD1 (6 bases). This CDR3 spans 16 amino acids. From germline, CDR1 is MGHDK and CDR2 SYGVNS. Trimming left V 6 bases short and J 1 base short, with 18 bases between. CDR3 protein: CASSPTRTAFNYGYTF. The CDR3 DNA follows: TGTGCCAGCAGCCCCACCCGGACAGCCTTTAACTATGGCTACACCTTC.

This clonotype was seen ten or more times. The rearrangement joins TRBV28 to TRBJ2-5; 8 bases are a match to TRBD1. CDR1 is MDHEN and CDR2 is SYDVKM in the germline V gene. Trimming took 5 bases from V and 5 from J; bases not matched to a gene: 13. The length of the CDR3 is 16 residues. CDR3 residues: CASSGGQGGRGETQYF. In DNA, the CDR3 is TGTGCCAGCAGTGGTGGACAGGGAGGAAGAGGGGAGACCCAGTACTTC.

The rearrangement uses TRBV4-2 and TRBJ2-1; D gene uncertain. The germline V gene has CDR1 LGHNA and CDR2 YNFKEQ. V was clipped by 1 base and J by 8 bases, with 9 bases between them. This CDR3 spans 13 amino acids. CDR3 sequence (DNA): TGTGCCAGCAGCCAAGTAGTCAGCTATGAGCAGTTCTTC. Translated, it gives CASSQVVSYEQFF.